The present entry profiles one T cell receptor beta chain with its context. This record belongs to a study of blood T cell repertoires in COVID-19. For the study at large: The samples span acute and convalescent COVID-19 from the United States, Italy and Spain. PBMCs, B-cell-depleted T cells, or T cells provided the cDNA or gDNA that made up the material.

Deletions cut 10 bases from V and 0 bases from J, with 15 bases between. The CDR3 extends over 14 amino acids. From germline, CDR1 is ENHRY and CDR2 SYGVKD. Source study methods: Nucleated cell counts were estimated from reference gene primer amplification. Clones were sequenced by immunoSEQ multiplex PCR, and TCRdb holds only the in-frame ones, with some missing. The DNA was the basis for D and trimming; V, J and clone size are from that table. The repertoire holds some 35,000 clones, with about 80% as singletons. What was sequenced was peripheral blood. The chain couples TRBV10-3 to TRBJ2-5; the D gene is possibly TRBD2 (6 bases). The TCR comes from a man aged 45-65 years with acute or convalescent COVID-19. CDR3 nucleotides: TGTGCCAGTTCACTAGCCTTAAACCAAGAGACCCAGTACTTC. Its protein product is CASSLALNQETQYF.